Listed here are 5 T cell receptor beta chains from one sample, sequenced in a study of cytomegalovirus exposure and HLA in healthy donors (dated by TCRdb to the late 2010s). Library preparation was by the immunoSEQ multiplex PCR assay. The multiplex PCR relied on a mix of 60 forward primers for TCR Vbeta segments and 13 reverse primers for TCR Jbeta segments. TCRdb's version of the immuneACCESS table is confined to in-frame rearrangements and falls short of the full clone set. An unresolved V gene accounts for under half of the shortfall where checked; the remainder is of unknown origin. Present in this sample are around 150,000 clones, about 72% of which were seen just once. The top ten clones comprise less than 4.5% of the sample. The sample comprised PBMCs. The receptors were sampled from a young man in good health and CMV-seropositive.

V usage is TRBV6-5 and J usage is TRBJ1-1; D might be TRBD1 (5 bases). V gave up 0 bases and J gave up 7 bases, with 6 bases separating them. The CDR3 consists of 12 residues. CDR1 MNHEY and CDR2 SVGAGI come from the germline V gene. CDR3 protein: CASSYSGLEAFF. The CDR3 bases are TGTGCCAGCAGTTACTCGGGGCTTGAAGCTTTCTTT.

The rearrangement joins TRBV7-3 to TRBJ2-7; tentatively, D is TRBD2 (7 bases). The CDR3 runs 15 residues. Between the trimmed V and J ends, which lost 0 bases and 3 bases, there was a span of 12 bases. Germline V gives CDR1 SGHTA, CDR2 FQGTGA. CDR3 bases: TGTGCCAGCAGCTTAACAGGGGGAGGGGACTACGAGCAGTACTTC. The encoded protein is CASSLTGGGDYEQYF.

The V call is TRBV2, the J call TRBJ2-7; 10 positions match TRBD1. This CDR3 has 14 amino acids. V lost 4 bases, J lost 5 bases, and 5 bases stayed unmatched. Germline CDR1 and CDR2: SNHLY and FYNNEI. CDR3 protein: CASSGGTGANEQYF. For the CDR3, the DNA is TGTGCCAGCAGTGGAGGGACAGGGGCGAACGAGCAGTACTTC. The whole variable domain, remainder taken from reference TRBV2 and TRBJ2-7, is EPEVTQTPSHQVTQMGQEVILRCVPISNHLYFYWYRQILGQKVEFLVSFYNNEISEKSEIFDDQFSVERPDGSNFTLKIRSTKLEDSAMYFCASSGGTGANEQYFGPGTRLTVT.

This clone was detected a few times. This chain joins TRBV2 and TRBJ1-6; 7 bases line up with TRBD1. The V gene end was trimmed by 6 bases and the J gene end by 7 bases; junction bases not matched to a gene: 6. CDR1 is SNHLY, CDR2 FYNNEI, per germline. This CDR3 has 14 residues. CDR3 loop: CASREGARNSPLHF. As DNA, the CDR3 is TGTGCCAGCAGGGAGGGGGCGCGGAATTCACCCCTCCACTTT.

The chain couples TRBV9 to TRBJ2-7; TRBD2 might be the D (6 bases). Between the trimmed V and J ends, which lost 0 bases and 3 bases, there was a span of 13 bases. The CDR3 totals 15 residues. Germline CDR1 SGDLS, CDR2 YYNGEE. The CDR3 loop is CASSVGGVGIYEQYF. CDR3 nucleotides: TGTGCCAGCAGCGTAGGGGGGGTGGGTATCTACGAGCAGTACTTC.